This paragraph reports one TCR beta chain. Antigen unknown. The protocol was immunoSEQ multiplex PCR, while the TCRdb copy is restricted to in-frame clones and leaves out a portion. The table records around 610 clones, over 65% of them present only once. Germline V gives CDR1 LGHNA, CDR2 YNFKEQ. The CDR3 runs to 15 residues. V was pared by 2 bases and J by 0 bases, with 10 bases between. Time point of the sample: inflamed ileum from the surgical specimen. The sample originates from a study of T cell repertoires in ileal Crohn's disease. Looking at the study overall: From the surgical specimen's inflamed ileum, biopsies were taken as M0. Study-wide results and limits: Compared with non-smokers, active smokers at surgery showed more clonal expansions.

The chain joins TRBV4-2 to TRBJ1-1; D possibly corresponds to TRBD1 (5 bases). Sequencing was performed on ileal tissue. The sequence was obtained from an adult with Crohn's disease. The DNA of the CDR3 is TGTGCCAGCAGCCAACCGGGGGTCATGAACACTGAAGCTTTCTTT. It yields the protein CASSQPGVMNTEAFF.